This TCR beta chain was sequenced in a study of T cells in Graves' hyperthyroidism and ophthalmopathy. Study-level findings and limits: By a 13 V-J model, ophthalmopathy was set apart from stable hyperthyroidism.

V lost 3 bases and J lost 2; bases outside the gene matches: 3. Germline values: CDR1 LNHDA, CDR2 SQIVND (reference sequence). The CDR3 spans 14 residues. The study excluded patients with uncontrolled infection, other autoimmune disease, pregnancy or lactation. This clonotype was found a few times. Its antigen is not identified. RNA transcripts yielded amplified TCR beta CDR3 regions. First-round RT-PCR with HTBI primers amplified the TCR CDR3 region. TCRdb itself ran the multiplex PCR reads through MiXCR, one entry per CDR3 protein. The sample shows about 610,000 distinct CDR3 sequences, roughly a sixth of them seen only once.

The sequencing input was blood. This clonotype was sampled from a woman in her thirties or forties with Graves' ophthalmopathy. The rearrangement links TRBV19 to TRBJ2-5, with 7 bases that match TRBD2. CDR3 amino acids: CASSIAGAQETQYF. The CDR3 DNA follows: TGTGCCAGTAGTATTGCGGGAGCACAAGAGACCCAGTACTTC.